The rows below give T cell receptor beta chains drawn from one sample of a study of vaccination effects on CD4 cells after COVID-19. Libraries were prepared by immunoSEQ multiplex PCR; TCRdb keeps only in-frame clonotypes and omits some of them. The profile shows about 45,000 clones, about 70% of them singletons. These receptors' antigens are unknown. The specimen comprised CD4+ T cells from PBMCs cultured without peptide, sampled after COVID-19 vaccination. These receptors originate from a human donor who received a COVID-19 vaccine. CDR3s leave out the opening cysteine and the closing phenylalanine or tryptophan. Rows may omit the clone size; those that give it use once, few, many or a size class.

clone_size	v_call	cdr3_aa
NA	TRBV11-3	ASSRQGDTEAF
NA	TRBV9	ASSVARVAGATDTQY
NA	TRBV12-3/TRBV12-4	ASSETGSYGYT
NA	TRBV11-2	ASSPLTGDRTPLH
NA	TRBV3-1/TRBV3-2	ASSPPGLETQY
NA	TRBV6-5	ASRDSTDTQY
NA	TRBV14	ASSQWGNHEQY
NA	TRBV18	ASSPSIQGDGYT
NA	TRBV12-3/TRBV12-4	ASSLQYGYT
few	TRBV30	AWRDPRDISYEQY
NA	TRBV6-5	ASSPIRGVRTEAF